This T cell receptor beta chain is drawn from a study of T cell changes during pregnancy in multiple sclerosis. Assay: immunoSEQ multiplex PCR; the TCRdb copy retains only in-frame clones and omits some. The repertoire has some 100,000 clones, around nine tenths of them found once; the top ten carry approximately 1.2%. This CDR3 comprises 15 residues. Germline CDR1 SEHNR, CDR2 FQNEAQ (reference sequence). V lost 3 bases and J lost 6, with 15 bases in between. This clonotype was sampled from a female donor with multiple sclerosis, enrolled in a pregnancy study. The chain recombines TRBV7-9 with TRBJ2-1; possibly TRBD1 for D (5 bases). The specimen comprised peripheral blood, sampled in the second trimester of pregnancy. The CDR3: CASSFSGIGSNEQFF. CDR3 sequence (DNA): TGTGCCAGCAGCTTTTCAGGGATAGGTAGCAATGAGCAGTTCTTC.